This T cell receptor beta chain appears in the sequencing data of a study of blood T cells in healthy people across ages. Combining a sample-barcoded 5' primer with a J-beta primer mix, a second PCR ran for 7 to 11 cycles. MiXCR, run by TCRdb on the 5' RACE reads, gives a single entry per CDR3 protein. The sample comprises about 750,000 distinct CDR3 sequences, around half of which are singletons, and approximately 40% rests with the top ten. Findings of the study overall: Donor CMV status, an unknown factor, possibly confounded changes in expanded clonotypes.

This clonotype was found a few times. Its antigen is unidentified. Trimming removed 4 bases from V and 9 bases from J; junction bases left unmatched: 6. CDR3 length: 13 amino acids. Germline CDR1 is SQVTM and CDR2 is ANQGSEA. What was sequenced was blood. This chain links TRBV29-1 with TRBJ2-1; TRBD2 agrees at 10 bases. The TCR sequence derives from a man of 80 years or more in good health. CDR3 sequence (DNA): TGCAGCGTTGCTAGCGGGAGCCGCCCTGAGCAGTTCTTC. This gives the protein CSVASGSRPEQFF.